The text below deals with one T cell receptor beta chain. This receptor's antigen is unknown. No clone much larger than this one lies a single base away; base qualities are absent. The data were obtained in a study of glioma-infiltrating T cells after dendritic cell vaccination (TCRdb year 2016). Some background on the complete study: The cohort comprised 15 glioblastoma patients from Phase I and II dendritic cell vaccination trials, 9 newly diagnosed and 6 with recurrent disease. Patients received autologous tumor lysate-pulsed dendritic cell vaccination between about 2003 and 2013. To make the vaccine, monocyte-derived dendritic cells were cultured for about seven days with IL-4 and GM-CSF and then pulsed overnight with autologous tumor lysate. Three intradermal dendritic cell vaccine injections were administered to patients at biweekly intervals in the arm below the axilla. In glioblastoma patients vaccinated with dendritic cells, deep sequencing of TCR beta CDR3 regions served to measure the amount of tumor-infiltrating lymphocytes and to compare repertoires between tumor and blood. Survival after dendritic cell vaccination was correlated with TCR sequencing metrics such as TIL content and the overlap between tumor and blood repertoires.

The CDR3 holds 12 amino acids from the cysteine to the phenylalanine. Only CDR3 DNA remains: 36 bases, in frame from the first base. The germline V end is reduced by 5 bases and the J end by 4 bases; junction bases left unmatched: 1. CDR1 and CDR2 were assigned from the germline V gene as SQVTM and ANQGSEA. What the work shows at the level of the full study, not this receptor alone: The cohort was small and heterogeneous, few patients had complete blood and tumor sets, and even fewer had initial-recurrent tumor pairs. The TCR overlap response model with three groups was called speculative and said to need prospective validation. TCR clonality showed no direct relationship with survival, which suggests that a diverse polyclonal response may matter. After dendritic cell vaccination, a higher estimated pretreatment TIL content predicted longer time to progression and overall survival.

Using the immunoSEQ assay, TCRB CDR3 regions were amplified from 1.5 to 2 micrograms of genomic DNA, or from all available DNA when less than that was on hand. Multiplex PCR used 60 forward primers for TCR V beta segments and 13 reverse primers for J beta segments. To estimate the number of reads per starting template, synthetic control templates were added to each sample at limiting dilution. Sequencing produced 87 bp reads on the Illumina HiSeq System. Concerning the study's data processing: PCR and sequencing errors were removed by a nearest neighbor algorithm that merged closely related sequences. TCR overlap was measured as the percentage of unique tumor TCR beta sequences that were also present in the peripheral blood of the same patient. TCRdb holds this immuneACCESS table with in-frame rearrangements only. Some clones are missing; in checked studies, unresolved V genes explain under half, and the rest has no known cause. From that table come the V and J calls and clone size; the DNA was used to work out D and trimming. Counted in this sample were about 50,000 clones; roughly 90% of them appeared once. In total, the top ten clones hold over 4.5% of the sample.

This sample's time point label indicates: after dendritic cell vaccination, including at tumor progression/relapse. To be selected, patients needed enough residual fresh-frozen tumor tissue and more than two years of available survival data. Molecular status otherwise varied across the glioblastoma patients, but none of them carried an isocitrate dehydrogenase mutation. PBMC were collected before vaccination, two weeks after the third vaccination, and at tumor progression when it occurred. The Qiagen DNeasy Blood extraction Kit was used for extraction of genomic DNA. The chain joins TRBV29-1 to TRBJ1-1, with 10 central nucleotides matching TRBD1. Sequenced material: blood, taken after dendritic cell vaccination. The sequence was obtained from a human donor with glioblastoma. CDR3 reads: CSVRTGGTEAFF. The DNA reads TGCAGCGTTCGGACAGGGGGCACTGAAGCTTTCTTT.